This passage covers 20 T cell receptor beta chains from one sample sequenced in a study of T-cell reconstitution after alpha-beta-depleted transplantation in children. Molecular barcoding with unique molecular identifiers was used for the TCRbeta library. TCRdb re-derived calls from the PCR reads in MiXCR, one entry per CDR3 protein. The sample lists some 450,000 distinct CDR3 sequences; roughly two fifths were seen once. Sequenced here: PBMCs, sampled before TCRalphabeta/CD19-depleted stem cell transplant. The receptor set was obtained from a girl between 2 and 10 years old with aplastic anemia, due to receive a stem cell transplant.

This rearrangement joins TRBV7-2 to TRBJ1-1; TRBD1 agrees at 8 bases. Germline lookup yields CDR1 SGHTA and CDR2 FQGNSA. The CDR3 is made up of 15 amino acids. J was trimmed by 0 bases and V by 5 bases; bases with no gene match: 5. The CDR3 region has the DNA TGTGCCAGCAGCGCCTCGGGACAGGTGAACACTGAAGCTTTCTTT. Translated, it gives CASSASGQVNTEAFF. Based on the CDR3 plus reference TRBV7-2 and TRBJ1-1, the full variable domain is GAGVSQSPSNKVTEKGKDVELRCDPISGHTALYWYRQSLGQGLEFLIYFQGNSAPDKSGLPSDRFSAERTGGSVSTLTIQRTQQEDSAVYLCASSASGQVNTEAFFGQGTRLTVV.

With regard to this clonotype: This may come from a read error, since a much larger clone is one base off. The CDR3 does not end in the conserved phenylalanine or tryptophan, so this is likely a read error. V usage is TRBV5-1 and J usage is TRBJ2-7; tentatively, D is TRBD1 (5 bases). The CDR3 spans 15 residues. Looked up from germline, CDR1 is SGHRS and CDR2 is YFSETQ. The germline V and J ends were trimmed by 0 bases and 3 bases, with 13 bases remaining between them. CDR3 protein: CASSLEMGLYYEQYI. In DNA form, the CDR3 reads TGCGCCAGCAGCTTGGAGATGGGGCTGTACTACGAGCAGTACATC.

The gene calls are TRBV29-1 and TRBJ2-3, with a possible D match to TRBD1 (7 bases). The V gene lost 0 bases and the J gene lost 4 bases, with 11 bases spanning the gap. From germline, CDR1 is SQVTM and CDR2 ANQGSEA. CDR3 length: 14 amino acids. The CDR3 here is CSVEEGRGADTQYF. Here the CDR3 DNA reads TGCAGCGTTGAAGAAGGCAGGGGGGCAGATACGCAGTATTTT.

The V gene is TRBV6-5, the J gene TRBJ1-1; no firm D call. The germline CDR1 and CDR2 sequences are MNHEY and SVGAGI. This CDR3 is 15 amino acids long. Trimming shortened V by 0 bases and J by 4 bases, and 12 bases separated the two germline ends. The CDR3 loop reads CASSYSISGSTEAFF. CDR3 sequence (DNA): TGTGCCAGCAGTTACTCGATCTCCGGAAGCACTGAAGCTTTCTTT.

The chain couples TRBV20-1 to TRBJ1-1; D uncertain. The V gene's germline CDR1 is DFQATT and CDR2 SNEGSKA (reference sequence). The V and J ends lost 1 base and 8 bases respectively, with 8 bases between them. The CDR3 extends over 11 amino acids. CDR3 loop: CSARVGSEAFF. The CDR3 DNA follows: TGCAGTGCTAGAGTGGGGTCGGAAGCTTTCTTT.

Points on this clonotype: A much larger clone sits a single nucleotide away, making a read error possible. This chain uses TRBV20-1 with TRBJ2-2; D possibly corresponds to TRBD1 (5 bases). CDR3 size: 14 residues. Germline CDR1 reads DFQATT; CDR2 reads SNEGSKA (reference sequence). The CDR3 DNA is TGCTGTGCAGTGGGGCCCACGAACACCGGGGAGCTGTTTTTT. Amino acids: CCAVGPTNTGELFF.

V gene TRBV20-1 combines with J gene TRBJ2-3; D is undetermined. The CDR3 is 11 residues long. Germline assignment: CDR1 DFQATT and CDR2 SNEGSKA (reference sequence). Trimming took 3 bases from V and 4 from J, leaving 5 bases between them. The chain's CDR3 is CSASVPDTQYF. The DNA for the CDR3 is TGCAGTGCTAGCGTCCCAGATACGCAGTATTTT.

The V gene is TRBV7-8, the J gene TRBJ2-5; the D gene is possibly TRBD2 (6 bases). Germline V lookup: CDR1 SGHVS, CDR2 FQNEAQ. With 3 bases removed from V and 0 bases from J, the gap between germline ends came to 14 bases. CDR3 length: 16 residues. The CDR3 spells CASSLAGTPDQETQYF. The CDR3 DNA sequence: TGTGCCAGCAGCTTGGCGGGAACACCAGACCAAGAGACCCAGTACTTC.

This clonotype occurred many times. V is TRBV3-1 and J is TRBJ1-3; TRBD1 agrees at 8 bases. The CDR3 covers 17 residues. From germline, CDR1 is LGHDT and CDR2 YNNKEL (reference sequence). V lost 5 bases, J lost 0 bases, and 9 bases stayed unmatched. CDR3 region: CASSYLGQESSGNTIYF. Written as DNA, the CDR3 is TGTGCCAGCAGCTACTTGGGACAGGAGAGCTCTGGAAACACCATATATTTT.

This chain uses TRBV4-1 with TRBJ1-4, with 7 bases fitting TRBD1. The junction had 2 bases not matched to a gene; V was cut back by 4 bases and J by 3 bases. CDR1 MGHRA and CDR2 YSYEKL come from the germline V gene. The CDR3 sequence is 14 residues long. The CDR3 region is CASSPGQPNEKLFF. The CDR3 nucleotides read TGCGCCAGCAGCCCGGGACAGCCTAATGAAAAACTGTTTTTT.

This clonotype was seen repeatedly, ten times or more. CDR3 coding DNA: TGCGCCAGCAGCTTGTCGGGCGAATATGGCTACACCTTC. It translates to CASSLSGEYGYTF. The chain is built from TRBV5-1 and TRBJ1-2; D is unclear. V was clipped by 1 base and J by 5 bases, with 9 bases between them. Germline V gene sequence: CDR1 SGHRS, CDR2 YFSETQ. The CDR3 has 13 amino acids.

This chain connects TRBV28 to TRBJ2-7; D is tentatively TRBD1 or TRBD2 (5 bases each). Germline lookup yields CDR1 MDHEN and CDR2 SYDVKM. Trimming stripped 11 bases from V and 0 bases from J, with 11 bases between. This CDR3 has 12 amino acids. The CDR3 nucleotides are TGTGCCTCTGGGGGTTACTCCTACGAGCAGTACTTC. It translates to CASGGYSYEQYF.

This clonotype is a singleton in its sample. Mismatch with germline at one junction end may stem from a read error. This chain joins TRBV27 and TRBJ2-3; D might be TRBD2 (6 bases). This CDR3 has 14 residues. Looked up from germline, CDR1 is MNHEY and CDR2 is SMNVEV (reference sequence). The CDR3 nucleotides are TGTGCCAGCAGCCCCCTGGGGGGAACAGATACGCAGTCTTTT. Protein: CASSPLGGTDTQSF.

The chain uses TRBV5-4 and TRBJ2-1, with D possibly TRBD2 on 6 matching bases. This CDR3 has 15 residues. Between the trimmed V and J ends, which lost 1 base and 7 bases, there was a span of 15 bases. In germline, CDR1 is SGHNT, CDR2 YYREEE (reference sequence). CDR3 residues: CASSLFGGMRNEQFF. The CDR3 bases are TGTGCCAGCAGCTTGTTTGGCGGGATGAGAAATGAGCAGTTCTTC.

The CDR3 is CSAIQRTQYF. The CDR3 bases are TGCAGCGCCATCCAAAGGACCCAGTACTTC. V usage is TRBV29-1 and J usage is TRBJ2-5; D remains unclear. The CDR3 consists of 10 residues. Germline CDR1 and CDR2: SQVTM and ANQGSEA. Between the trimmed V and J ends, which lost 7 bases and 7 bases, there was a span of 10 bases. Looking up the rest from reference TRBV29-1 and TRBJ2-5 gives the full variable domain: SAVISQKPSRDICQRGTSLTIQCQVDSQVTMMFWYRQQPGQSLTLIATANQGSEATYESGFVIDKFPISRPNLTFSTLTVSNMSPEDSSIYLCSAIQRTQYFGPGTRLLVL.

This clonotype has a count of ten or more. This chain connects TRBV10-2 to TRBJ2-1, with 7 bases that match TRBD2. The ends lost 7 bases at V and 9 bases at J; junction bases unmatched: 9. CDR1 is WSHSY, CDR2 SAAADI, per germline. CDR3 size: 13 residues. The CDR3 coding sequence is TGCGCCAGCATCCCAAGCGGGATCGCTGAGCAGTTCTTC. This translates into CASIPSGIAEQFF.

The genes are TRBV3-1 and TRBJ2-1, with D hard to call. Trimming shortened V by 2 bases and J by 8 bases, and 10 bases separated the two germline ends. Looked up from germline, CDR1 is LGHDT and CDR2 is YNNKEL (reference sequence). This CDR3 has 13 residues. The CDR3, as DNA: TGTGCCAGCAGCCAACTAAGAAGTCATGAGCAGTTCTTC. This codes for CASSQLRSHEQFF.

Comments on this clonotype: One end of the junction fails to match germline, which may point to a read error. The V call is TRBV11-2, the J call TRBJ2-7; 11 nucleotides align to TRBD1. The CDR3 is made up of 17 amino acids. Germline-derived CDR1 and CDR2 are SGHAT and FQNNGV. CDR3 nucleotide sequence: TGTCCCAGCAGCTCTAGAGGAAGAGGGACAGGGGGGTACGAGCAGTACTTC. The encoded protein is CPSSSRGRGTGGYEQYF.

The rearrangement uses TRBV6-8 and TRBJ1-1; D unresolved. V dropped 2 bases and J dropped 0 bases, with 7 bases sitting between them. In germline, CDR1 is MNHGY, CDR2 SAAAGT. This CDR3 is built from 14 residues. For the CDR3, the DNA is TGTGCCAGCAGTTACCCCACGGTGAACACTGAAGCTTTCTTT. Translated, it gives CASSYPTVNTEAFF.

In its sample, this clonotype was seen once. This chain joins TRBV29-1 and TRBJ1-6, with 12 bases aligning to TRBD1. CDR1 is SQVTM and CDR2 is ANQGSEA in the germline V gene. J lost 9 bases, V lost 6 bases, and 3 bases had no gene match. The CDR3 sequence is 13 residues long. The CDR3, as DNA: TGCAGCGTGGGACAGGGGGCGTCTTCACCCCTCCACTTT. Translated, it gives CSVGQGASSPLHF.